This T cell receptor (beta chain) was recovered during a study of blood T cell repertoires in COVID-19. TCRdb keeps only in-frame clones here, not all; method: immunoSEQ multiplex PCR. The sample lists 180,000 or so clones, 86% occurring once. Germline V gives CDR1 ENHRY, CDR2 SYGVKD. The CDR3 runs to 16 residues. Germline trimming cut 0 bases from V and 0 bases from J; bases unmatched to any gene: 2. The receptor comes from a man between 60 and 75 years old with acute or convalescent COVID-19. The genes are TRBV10-3 and TRBJ2-3, with TRBD2 matching over 8 bases. Sequenced sample: peripheral blood. CDR3 in DNA: TGTGCCATCAGTGAGTCGGCTAGCGGGAGCACAGATACGCAGTATTTT. It encodes CAISESASGSTDTQYF.